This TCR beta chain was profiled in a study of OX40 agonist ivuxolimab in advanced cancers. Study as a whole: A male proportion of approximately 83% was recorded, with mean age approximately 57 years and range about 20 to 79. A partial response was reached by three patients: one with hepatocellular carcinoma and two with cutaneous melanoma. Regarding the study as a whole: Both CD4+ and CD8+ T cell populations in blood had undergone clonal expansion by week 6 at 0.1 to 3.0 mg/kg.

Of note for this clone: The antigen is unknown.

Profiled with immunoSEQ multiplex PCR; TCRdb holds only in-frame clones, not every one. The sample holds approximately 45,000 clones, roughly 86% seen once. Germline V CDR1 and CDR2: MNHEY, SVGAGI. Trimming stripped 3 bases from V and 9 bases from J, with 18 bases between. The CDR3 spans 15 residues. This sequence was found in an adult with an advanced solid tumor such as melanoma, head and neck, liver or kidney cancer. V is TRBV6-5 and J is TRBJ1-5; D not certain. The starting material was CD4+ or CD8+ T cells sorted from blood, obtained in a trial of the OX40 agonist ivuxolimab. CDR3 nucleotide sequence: TGTGCCAGCAGTTATACGGTCGCAGCCGCCGGGCCCCAGCATTTT. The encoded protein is CASSYTVAAAGPQHF.